The rows below give T cell receptor beta chains drawn from one sample of a study of blood T cells in healthy people across ages. TCRdb re-derived calls from the 5' RACE reads in MiXCR, one entry per CDR3 protein. The sample gives more than 1 million distinct CDR3 sequences, 40% to 50% of which show up once; 18% is in the top ten. Sequenced input: blood. The receptors here all came from a woman in her fifties or sixties in good health. Both conserved end residues are part of each CDR3. A D gene is named only where the DNA matches it firmly. Clone size, where shown, is once, few, many, or a class for clones that have expanded.

d_call: TRBD2
cdr3_length: 17
clone_size: NA
j_call: TRBJ2-4
v_call: TRBV4-1
cdr3_nt: TGCGCCAGCAGCCAAGAGCGGGGGAGAAGTTCGGTAAACATTCAGTACTTC
cdr3_aa: CASSQERGRSSVNIQYF

d_call: TRBD1
cdr3_length: 14
clone_size: NA
j_call: TRBJ1-1
v_call: TRBV28
cdr3_nt: TGTGCCAGTAGGGGGCGCGAAGGGGGCACTGAAGCTTTCTTT
cdr3_aa: CASRGREGGTEAFF

d_call: NA
cdr3_length: 16
clone_size: NA
j_call: TRBJ2-1
v_call: TRBV7-9
cdr3_nt: TGTGCCAGCCACTTACCCCAGACAGTTTTACGATATGAGCAGTTCTTC
cdr3_aa: CASHLPQTVLRYEQFF

d_call: NA
cdr3_length: 16
clone_size: few
j_call: TRBJ2-6
v_call: TRBV5-1
cdr3_nt: TGCGCCAGCAGCCGGATTGGGGGGCAAGGGGCCAACGTCCTGACTTTC
cdr3_aa: CASSRIGGQGANVLTF

d_call: NA
cdr3_length: 14
clone_size: NA
j_call: TRBJ2-5
v_call: TRBV20-1
cdr3_nt: TGCAGTGCTAGTTTGTCAGTCTCCCAAGAGACCCAGTACTTC
cdr3_aa: CSASLSVSQETQYF

d_call: TRBD1
cdr3_length: 14
clone_size: NA
j_call: TRBJ2-5
v_call: TRBV2
cdr3_nt: TGTGCCAGCAGCGCCGACAGGGCTCAAGAGACCCAGTACTTC
cdr3_aa: CASSADRAQETQYF

d_call: NA
cdr3_length: 14
clone_size: few
j_call: TRBJ2-3
v_call: TRBV7-2
cdr3_nt: TGTGCCAGCAGCTTAGCACATAACACAGATACGCAGTATTTT
cdr3_aa: CASSLAHNTDTQYF

d_call: TRBD2
cdr3_length: 15
clone_size: NA
j_call: TRBJ2-1
v_call: TRBV29-1
cdr3_nt: TGCAGCGTTGAAATAGCGGGGCCGCTATACAATGAGCAGTTCTTC
cdr3_aa: CSVEIAGPLYNEQFF

d_call: NA
cdr3_length: 17
clone_size: NA
j_call: TRBJ2-7
v_call: TRBV27
cdr3_nt: TGTGCCAGCGCGTTCTCTGGGCGGGTCGGCCGGACGTCGGAGCAGTACTTC
cdr3_aa: CASAFSGRVGRTSEQYF

d_call: TRBD1
cdr3_length: 14
clone_size: NA
j_call: TRBJ2-7
v_call: TRBV29-1
cdr3_nt: TGCAGCGTGCAGACAGGGGGCTGGGGTAGTGAGCAGTACTTC
cdr3_aa: CSVQTGGWGSEQYF

d_call: NA
cdr3_length: 13
clone_size: few
j_call: TRBJ2-1
v_call: TRBV7-6
cdr3_nt: TGTGCCAGCAGCGTAGGGGTGGCCCCCAGGCAGTTCTTC
cdr3_aa: CASSVGVAPRQFF

d_call: TRBD2
cdr3_length: 14
clone_size: NA
j_call: TRBJ2-7
v_call: TRBV27
cdr3_nt: TGTGCCAGCAGTTTCGGACTAGCAGCCAACGAGCAGTACTTC
cdr3_aa: CASSFGLAANEQYF

d_call: NA
cdr3_length: 13
clone_size: NA
j_call: TRBJ2-5
v_call: TRBV27
cdr3_nt: TGTGCCAGCAGTGTATCCAATCAAGAGACCCAGTACTTC
cdr3_aa: CASSVSNQETQYF

d_call: TRBD2
cdr3_length: 16
clone_size: NA
j_call: TRBJ2-5
v_call: TRBV7-9
cdr3_nt: TGTGCCAGCAGTCGAGGGACTAGCGGGAGCGCGGAGACCCAGTACTTC
cdr3_aa: CASSRGTSGSAETQYF

d_call: NA
cdr3_length: 14
clone_size: NA
j_call: TRBJ2-5
v_call: TRBV11-2
cdr3_nt: TGTGCCAGCAGCGTAGATGTCCCGCAAGAGACCCAGTACTTC
cdr3_aa: CASSVDVPQETQYF

d_call: NA
cdr3_length: 14
clone_size: NA
j_call: TRBJ2-5
v_call: TRBV20-1
cdr3_nt: TGCAGTGCTCAACCCCCACTAGCTGGTGAGACCCAGTACTTC
cdr3_aa: CSAQPPLAGETQYF

d_call: NA
cdr3_length: 14
clone_size: NA
j_call: TRBJ2-2
v_call: TRBV7-6
cdr3_nt: TGTGCCAGCAGGACTACCGGGACGGTCGGGGAGCTGTTTTTT
cdr3_aa: CASRTTGTVGELFF

d_call: TRBD2
cdr3_length: 17
clone_size: few
j_call: TRBJ2-3
v_call: TRBV5-1
cdr3_nt: TGCGCCAGCAGCCTAACCAGAGCGGGAGGGCCTGAAGATACGCAGTATTTT
cdr3_aa: CASSLTRAGGPEDTQYF

d_call: TRBD2
cdr3_length: 19
clone_size: few
j_call: TRBJ2-7
v_call: TRBV18
cdr3_nt: TGTGCCAGCTCACGCCCTTGGACTAGCGGGAAAACTAGCTCCTACGAGCAGTACTTC
cdr3_aa: CASSRPWTSGKTSSYEQYF

d_call: NA
cdr3_length: 12
clone_size: once
j_call: TRBJ1-5
v_call: TRBV29-1
cdr3_nt: TGCAGCGTAGGGGTCAGGAATCAGCCCCAGCATTTT
cdr3_aa: CSVGVRNQPQHF

d_call: TRBD1
cdr3_length: 14
clone_size: NA
j_call: TRBJ2-7
v_call: TRBV25-1
cdr3_nt: TGTGCCAGCAGTGCAAAGGGACAGGGCGGTGAGCAGTACTTC
cdr3_aa: CASSAKGQGGEQYF

d_call: NA
cdr3_length: 12
clone_size: NA
j_call: TRBJ1-2
v_call: TRBV6-5
cdr3_nt: TGTGCCAGCAGTTCGCAGGGGCAAGGCTACACCTTC
cdr3_aa: CASSSQGQGYTF

d_call: TRBD2
cdr3_length: 17
clone_size: NA
j_call: TRBJ2-7
v_call: TRBV7-8
cdr3_nt: TGTGCCAGCAGCTTAGGCGTGGAGCGGGAGAAACCCTACGAGCAGTACTTC
cdr3_aa: CASSLGVEREKPYEQYF

d_call: TRBD1
cdr3_length: 15
clone_size: NA
j_call: TRBJ2-1
v_call: TRBV27
cdr3_nt: TGTGCCAGCAGTTTTAGGACAGGGGGTTACAATGAGCAGTTCTTC
cdr3_aa: CASSFRTGGYNEQFF

d_call: TRBD1
cdr3_length: 15
clone_size: NA
j_call: TRBJ1-2
v_call: TRBV20-1
cdr3_nt: TGCAGTGCTACCGACCAGGACAGGGGTCTTCTAGGCTACACCTTC
cdr3_aa: CSATDQDRGLLGYTF

d_call: NA
cdr3_length: 14
clone_size: few
j_call: TRBJ2-3
v_call: TRBV20-1
cdr3_nt: TGCAGTGCTAGAATAACGGGAAGCACAGATACGCAGTATTTT
cdr3_aa: CSARITGSTDTQYF

d_call: NA
cdr3_length: 16
clone_size: many
j_call: TRBJ1-6
v_call: TRBV2
cdr3_nt: TGTGCCAGCAGCACCGGGGCACTTGACCTCGGTTCACCCCTCCACTTT
cdr3_aa: CASSTGALDLGSPLHF

d_call: NA
cdr3_length: 13
clone_size: NA
j_call: TRBJ2-5
v_call: TRBV12-3/TRBV12-4
cdr3_nt: TGTGCCACCGCAAGAGGCGAGGTGGGGACCCAGTACTTC
cdr3_aa: CATARGEVGTQYF

d_call: NA
cdr3_length: 13
clone_size: NA
j_call: TRBJ1-2
v_call: TRBV28
cdr3_nt: TGTGCCAGCAGGCCCGGGACACCCTATGGCTACATCTTC
cdr3_aa: CASRPGTPYGYIF

d_call: TRBD2
cdr3_length: 16
clone_size: NA
j_call: TRBJ2-1
v_call: TRBV7-2
cdr3_nt: TGTGCCAGCAGCTTAACCGGGACTAGCAGCGGCGGTGAGCAGTTCTTC
cdr3_aa: CASSLTGTSSGGEQFF

d_call: NA
cdr3_length: 11
clone_size: NA
j_call: TRBJ1-1
v_call: TRBV13
cdr3_nt: TGTGCCAGCAGAGGTCTGACTGAAGCTTTCTTT
cdr3_aa: CASRGLTEAFF

d_call: TRBD2
cdr3_length: 14
clone_size: NA
j_call: TRBJ2-7
v_call: TRBV7-9
cdr3_nt: TGCGCCAGCAGCCCCGCTGCGGGGGCCTACGAGCAGTACTTC
cdr3_aa: CASSPAAGAYEQYF

d_call: NA
cdr3_length: 15
clone_size: NA
j_call: TRBJ2-1
v_call: TRBV7-9
cdr3_nt: TGTGCCAGCAGCCCCGGAGGCGGAGAGTACAATGAGCAGTTCTTC
cdr3_aa: CASSPGGGEYNEQFF

d_call: TRBD2
cdr3_length: 16
clone_size: NA
j_call: TRBJ2-7
v_call: TRBV29-1
cdr3_nt: TGCAGCGCCGTAACCCTGACTAGCGGGAGCGGTAATGAGCAGTACTTC
cdr3_aa: CSAVTLTSGSGNEQYF

d_call: NA
cdr3_length: 12
clone_size: NA
j_call: TRBJ1-1
v_call: TRBV6-2/TRBV6-3
cdr3_nt: TGTGCCAGCAGCCACACCAATAGGGGTGCTTTCTTT
cdr3_aa: CASSHTNRGAFF

d_call: NA
cdr3_length: 11
clone_size: many
j_call: TRBJ2-7
v_call: TRBV30
cdr3_nt: TGTGCCGGGAGGGGGCCCTACGAGCAGTACTTC
cdr3_aa: CAGRGPYEQYF

d_call: NA
cdr3_length: 13
clone_size: NA
j_call: TRBJ2-7
v_call: TRBV28
cdr3_nt: TGTGCCAGCAGCCTCGGACTCAATAGCGAGCAGTACTTC
cdr3_aa: CASSLGLNSEQYF

d_call: NA
cdr3_length: 16
clone_size: NA
j_call: TRBJ2-7
v_call: TRBV7-2
cdr3_nt: TGTGCCAGCAGCTCAGTTAGCGGCCCGAGCTCCTACGAGCGGTACTTC
cdr3_aa: CASSSVSGPSSYERYF